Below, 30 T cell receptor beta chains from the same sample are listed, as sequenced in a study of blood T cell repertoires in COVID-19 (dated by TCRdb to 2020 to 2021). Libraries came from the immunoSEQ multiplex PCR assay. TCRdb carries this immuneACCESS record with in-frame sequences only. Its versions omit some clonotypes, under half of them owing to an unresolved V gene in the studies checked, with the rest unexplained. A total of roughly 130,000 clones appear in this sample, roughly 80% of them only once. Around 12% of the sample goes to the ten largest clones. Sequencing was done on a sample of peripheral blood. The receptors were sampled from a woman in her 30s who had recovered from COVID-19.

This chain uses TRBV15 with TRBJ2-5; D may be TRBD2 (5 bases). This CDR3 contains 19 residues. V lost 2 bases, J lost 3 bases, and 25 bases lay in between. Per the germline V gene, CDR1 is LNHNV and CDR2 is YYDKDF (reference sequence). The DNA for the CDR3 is TGTGCCACCAGCAGAAGCATCGGGGTACTTAGTAGGGATAAAGAGACCCAGTACTTC. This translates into CATSRSIGVLSRDKETQYF.

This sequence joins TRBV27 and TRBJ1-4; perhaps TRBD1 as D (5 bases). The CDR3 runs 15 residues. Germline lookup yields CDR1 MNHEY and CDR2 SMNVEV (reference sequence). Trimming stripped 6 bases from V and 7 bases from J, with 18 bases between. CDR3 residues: CASRFAGGGVEKLFF. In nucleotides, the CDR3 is TGTGCCAGCAGATTCGCCGGGGGTGGTGTTGAAAAACTGTTTTTT. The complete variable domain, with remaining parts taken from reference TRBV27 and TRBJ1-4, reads EAQVTQNPRYLITVTGKKLTVTCSQNMNHEYMSWYRQDPGLGLRQIYYSMNVEVTDKGDVPEGYKVSRKEKRNFPLILESPSPNQTSLYFCASRFAGGGVEKLFFGSGTQLSVL.

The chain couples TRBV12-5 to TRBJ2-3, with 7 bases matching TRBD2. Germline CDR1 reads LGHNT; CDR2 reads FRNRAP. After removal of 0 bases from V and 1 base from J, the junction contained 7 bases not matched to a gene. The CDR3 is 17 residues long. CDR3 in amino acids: CASGLVLAGVGTDTQYF. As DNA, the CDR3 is TGTGCTAGTGGTTTGGTACTGGCGGGAGTTGGCACAGATACGCAGTATTTT.

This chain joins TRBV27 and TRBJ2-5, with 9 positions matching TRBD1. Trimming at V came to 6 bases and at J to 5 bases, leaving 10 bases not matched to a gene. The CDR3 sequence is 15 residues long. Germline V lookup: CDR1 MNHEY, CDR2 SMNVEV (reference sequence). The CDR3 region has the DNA TGTGCCAGCAGCCCAGCACAGGGGGCGGAGGAGACCCAGTACTTC. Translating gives CASSPAQGAEETQYF.

DNA of the CDR3: TGTGCCAGCAGCCTTGACAGGAACACTGAAGCTTTCTTT. Translated: CASSLDRNTEAFF. The chain employs TRBV7-3 and TRBJ1-1; weak D call: TRBD1 (5 bases). Trimming removed 5 bases from V and 1 base from J, with 8 bases in between. This CDR3 has 13 amino acids. Germline lookup yields CDR1 SGHTA and CDR2 FQGTGA.

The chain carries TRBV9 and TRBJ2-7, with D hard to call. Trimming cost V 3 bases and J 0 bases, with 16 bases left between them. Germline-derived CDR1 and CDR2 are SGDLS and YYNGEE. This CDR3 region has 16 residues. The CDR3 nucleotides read TGTGCCAGCAGCGCCGGCCCAGCGCCCGGCTCCTACGAGCAGTACTTC. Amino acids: CASSAGPAPGSYEQYF. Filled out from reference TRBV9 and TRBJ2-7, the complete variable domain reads DSGVTQTPKHLITATGQRVTLRCSPRSGDLSVYWYQQSLDQGLQFLIQYYNGEERAKGNILERFSAQQFPDLHSELNLSSLELGDSALYFCASSAGPAPGSYEQYFGPGTRLTVT.

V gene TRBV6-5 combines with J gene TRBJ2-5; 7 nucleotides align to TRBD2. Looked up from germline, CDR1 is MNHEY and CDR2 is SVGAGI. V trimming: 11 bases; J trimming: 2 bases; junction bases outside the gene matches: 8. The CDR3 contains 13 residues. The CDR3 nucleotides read TGTGCCCCTGACCGGGAGGAACAAGAGACCCAGTACTTC. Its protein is CAPDREEQETQYF.

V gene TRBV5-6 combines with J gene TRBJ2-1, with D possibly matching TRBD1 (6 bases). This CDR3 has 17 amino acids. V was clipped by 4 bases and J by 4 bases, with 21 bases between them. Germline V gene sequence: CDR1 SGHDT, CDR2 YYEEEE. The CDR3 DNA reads TGTGCCAGCAGCCCTGACAGGACCCAAAGATTATACAATGAGCAGTTCTTC. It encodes CASSPDRTQRLYNEQFF.

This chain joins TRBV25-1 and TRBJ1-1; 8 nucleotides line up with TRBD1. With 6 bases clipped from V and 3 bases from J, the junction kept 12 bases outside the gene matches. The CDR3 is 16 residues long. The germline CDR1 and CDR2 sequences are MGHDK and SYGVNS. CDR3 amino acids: CASSALTGVGDTEAFF. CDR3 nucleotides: TGTGCCAGCAGCGCCCTGACAGGGGTGGGGGACACTGAAGCTTTCTTT.

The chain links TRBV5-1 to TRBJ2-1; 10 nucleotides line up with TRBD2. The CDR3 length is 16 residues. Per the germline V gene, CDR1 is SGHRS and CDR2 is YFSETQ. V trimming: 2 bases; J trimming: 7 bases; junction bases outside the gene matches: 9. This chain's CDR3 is CASSLVAAGGNNEQFF. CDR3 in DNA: TGCGCCAGCAGCTTAGTCGCAGCGGGGGGGAATAATGAGCAGTTCTTC.

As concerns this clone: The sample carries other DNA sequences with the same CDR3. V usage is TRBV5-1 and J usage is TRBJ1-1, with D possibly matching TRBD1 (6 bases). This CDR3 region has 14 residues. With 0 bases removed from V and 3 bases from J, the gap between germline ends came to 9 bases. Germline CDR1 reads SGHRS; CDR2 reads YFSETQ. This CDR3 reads CASSLGTGYTEAFF. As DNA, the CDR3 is TGCGCCAGCAGCTTGGGAACAGGGTACACTGAAGCTTTCTTT.

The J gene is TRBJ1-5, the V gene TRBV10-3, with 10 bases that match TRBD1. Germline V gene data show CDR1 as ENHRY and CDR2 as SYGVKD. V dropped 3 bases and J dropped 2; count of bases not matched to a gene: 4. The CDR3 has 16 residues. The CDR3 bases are TGTGCCATCAGTGATGTCGGGACAGGGGGCAATCAGCCCCAGCATTTT. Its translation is CAISDVGTGGNQPQHF.

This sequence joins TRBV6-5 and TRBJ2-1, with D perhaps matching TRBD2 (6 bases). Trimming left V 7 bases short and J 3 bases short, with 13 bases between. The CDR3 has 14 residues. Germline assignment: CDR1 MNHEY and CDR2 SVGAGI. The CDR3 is CASNALANYNEQFF. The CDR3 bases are TGTGCCAGCAACGCCCTAGCGAACTACAATGAGCAGTTCTTC.

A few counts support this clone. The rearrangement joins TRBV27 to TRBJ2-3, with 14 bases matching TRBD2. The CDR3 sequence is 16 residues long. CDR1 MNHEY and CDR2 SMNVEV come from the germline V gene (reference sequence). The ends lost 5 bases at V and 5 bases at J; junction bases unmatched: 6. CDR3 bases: TGTGCCAGCAGTCTAGGGACTAGCGGGAGAGAAGATACGCAGTATTTT. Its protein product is CASSLGTSGREDTQYF.

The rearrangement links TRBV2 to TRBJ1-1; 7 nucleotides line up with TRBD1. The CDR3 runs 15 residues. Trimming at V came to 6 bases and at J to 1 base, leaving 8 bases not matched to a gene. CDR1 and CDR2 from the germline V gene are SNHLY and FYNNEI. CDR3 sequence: CASRPTGSTNTEAFF. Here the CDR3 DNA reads TGTGCCAGCAGACCGACAGGGTCGACGAACACTGAAGCTTTCTTT.

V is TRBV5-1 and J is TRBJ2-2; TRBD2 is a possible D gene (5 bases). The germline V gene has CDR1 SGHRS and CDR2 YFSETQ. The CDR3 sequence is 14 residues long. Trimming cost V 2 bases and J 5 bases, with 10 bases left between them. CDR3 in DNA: TGCGCCAGCAGCTTCCCGGGCGGGACCGGGGAGCTGTTTTTT. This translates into CASSFPGGTGELFF.

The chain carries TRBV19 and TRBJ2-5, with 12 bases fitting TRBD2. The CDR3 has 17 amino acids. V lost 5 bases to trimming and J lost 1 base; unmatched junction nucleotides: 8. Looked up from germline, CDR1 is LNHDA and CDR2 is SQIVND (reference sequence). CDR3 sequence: CASSDWTSGTLQETQYF. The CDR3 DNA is TGTGCCAGTAGTGATTGGACTAGCGGGACCCTCCAAGAGACCCAGTACTTC.

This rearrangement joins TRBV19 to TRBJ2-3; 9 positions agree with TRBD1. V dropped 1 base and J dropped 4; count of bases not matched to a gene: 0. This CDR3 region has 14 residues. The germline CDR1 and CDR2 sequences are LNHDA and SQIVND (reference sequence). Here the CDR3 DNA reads TGTGCCAGTAGTATAGGACAGGGGGCAGATACGCAGTATTTT. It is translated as CASSIGQGADTQYF.

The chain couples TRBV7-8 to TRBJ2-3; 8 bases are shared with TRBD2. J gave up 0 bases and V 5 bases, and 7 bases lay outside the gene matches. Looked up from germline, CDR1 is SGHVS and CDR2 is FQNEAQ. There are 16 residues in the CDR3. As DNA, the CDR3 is TGTGCCAGCAGCCCTGAGCGGGGGCCTAGCACAGATACGCAGTATTTT. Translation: CASSPERGPSTDTQYF.

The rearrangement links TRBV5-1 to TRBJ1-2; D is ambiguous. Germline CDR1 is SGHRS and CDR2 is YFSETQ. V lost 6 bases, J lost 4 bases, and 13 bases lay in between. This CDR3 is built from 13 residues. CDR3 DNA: TGCGCCAGCAAAGTTGAAGGGAGCTATGGCTACACCTTC. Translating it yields CASKVEGSYGYTF.

In nucleotides, the CDR3 is TGTGCCAGCAGCCCAGCGGGTGACACAGATACGCAGTATTTT. Translated: CASSPAGDTDTQYF. This chain uses TRBV7-9 with TRBJ2-3, with D possibly TRBD2 on 6 matching bases. Germline CDR1 SEHNR, CDR2 FQNEAQ (reference sequence). The ends were cut back, 5 bases at V and 2 bases at J, with 11 bases in the middle. There are 14 residues in the CDR3.

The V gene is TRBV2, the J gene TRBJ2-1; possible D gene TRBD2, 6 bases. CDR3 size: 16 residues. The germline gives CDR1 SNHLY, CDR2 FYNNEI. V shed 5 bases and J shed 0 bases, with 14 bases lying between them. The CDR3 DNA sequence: TGTGCCAGCAGTCCCCGTGGTAGCGGCTCCTACAATGAGCAGTTCTTC. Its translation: CASSPRGSGSYNEQFF.

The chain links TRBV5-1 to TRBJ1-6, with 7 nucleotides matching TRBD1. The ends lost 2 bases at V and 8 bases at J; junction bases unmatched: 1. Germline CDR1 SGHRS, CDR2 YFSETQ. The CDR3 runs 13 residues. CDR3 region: CASSFGQDSPLHF. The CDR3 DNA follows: TGCGCCAGCAGCTTTGGACAGGATTCACCCCTCCACTTT.

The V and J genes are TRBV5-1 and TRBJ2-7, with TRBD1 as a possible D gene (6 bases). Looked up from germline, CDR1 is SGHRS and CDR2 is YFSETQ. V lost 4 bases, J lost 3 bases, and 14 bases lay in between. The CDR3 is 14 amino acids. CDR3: CASSRTTGNYEQYF. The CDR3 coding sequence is TGCGCCAGCAGCCGTACTACAGGGAACTACGAGCAGTACTTC.

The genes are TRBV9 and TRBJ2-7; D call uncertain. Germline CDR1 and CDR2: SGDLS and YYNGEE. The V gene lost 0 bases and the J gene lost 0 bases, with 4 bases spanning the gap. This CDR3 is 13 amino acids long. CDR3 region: CASSVGPSYEQYF. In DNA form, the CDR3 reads TGTGCCAGCAGCGTAGGGCCCTCCTACGAGCAGTACTTC.

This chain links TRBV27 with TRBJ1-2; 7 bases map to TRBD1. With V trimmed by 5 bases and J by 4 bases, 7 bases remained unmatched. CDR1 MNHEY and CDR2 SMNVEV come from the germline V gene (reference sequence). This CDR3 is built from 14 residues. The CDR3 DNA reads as TGTGCCAGCAGTCAAGGGGGCTTCCCCTATGGCTACACCTTC. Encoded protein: CASSQGGFPYGYTF.

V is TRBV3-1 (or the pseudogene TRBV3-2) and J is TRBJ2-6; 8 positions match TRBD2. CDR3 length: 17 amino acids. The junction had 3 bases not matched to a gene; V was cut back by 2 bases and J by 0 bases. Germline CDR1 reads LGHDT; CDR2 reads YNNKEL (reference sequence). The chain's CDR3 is CASSQSGGPSGANVLTF. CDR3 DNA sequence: TGTGCCAGCAGCCAATCGGGAGGGCCCTCTGGGGCCAACGTCCTGACTTTC.

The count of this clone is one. CDR3 DNA: TGCGCCAGCAGCATCGGACAGGAGCCTTCAGATACGCAGTATTTT. Translation: CASSIGQEPSDTQYF. The rearrangement uses TRBV5-1 and TRBJ2-3; 7 nucleotides line up with TRBD1. The CDR3 has 15 amino acids. Per germline, CDR1 SGHRS and CDR2 YFSETQ. V gave up 4 bases and J gave up 4 bases; unmatched junction bases: 9.

The CDR3 bases are TGTGCCAGCAGACCCGCGCCGGGGAGTAGCTACGAGCAGTACTTC. It yields the protein CASRPAPGSSYEQYF. The chain carries TRBV27 and TRBJ2-7; weak D call: TRBD2 (5 bases). The CDR3 covers 15 residues. The V and J ends lost 6 bases and 3 bases respectively, with 18 bases between them. Germline V gene data show CDR1 as MNHEY and CDR2 as SMNVEV (reference sequence).

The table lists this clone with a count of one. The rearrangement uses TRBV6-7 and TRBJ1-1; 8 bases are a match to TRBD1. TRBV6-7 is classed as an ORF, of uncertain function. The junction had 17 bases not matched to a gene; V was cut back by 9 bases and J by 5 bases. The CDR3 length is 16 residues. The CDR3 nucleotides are TGTGCCAGTAACTCGGCCAGGGGGCGAGAGGGGACTGAAGCTTTCTTT. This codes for CASNSARGREGTEAFF.